The 25 T cell receptor beta chains reported below all come from one sample, sequenced in a study of blood T cells in healthy people across ages (dated by TCRdb to between 2014 and 2017). Library preparation was by 5' RACE. The data were produced on an Illumina HiSeq 2500. A second PCR of about 6 to 11 cycles was performed with a sample-barcoded 5' primer and a J-beta primer mix. Clones were called with MiXCR by TCRdb after fastp trimmed the public reads at Q25, and only in-frame beta chains were retained. CDR3 protein duplicates are merged, each entry listing the most common genes and DNA. The sample records around 1.5 million distinct CDR3 sequences, 55% to 75% of which are singletons. 5.5% to 8% of the sample is in the top ten clones. Material: blood. These TCRs come from a man aged 18 to 29 in good health.

This chain joins TRBV12-3 or TRBV12-4 and TRBJ2-6; D not resolved. CDR3 size: 17 residues. V was clipped by 0 bases and J by 4 bases, with 13 bases between them. The CDR3 DNA sequence: TGTGCCAGCAGTTTAGCGCTGTTGAGATCAGGGGCCAACGTCCTGACTTTC. This gives the protein CASSLALLRSGANVLTF.

Only one count was recorded for this clonotype. J is TRBJ1-2 and V is TRBV5-1; 8 bases fit TRBD1. The CDR3 sequence is 16 residues long. Germline-derived CDR1 and CDR2 are SGHRS and YFSETQ. The V and J ends lost 0 bases and 5 bases, in that order; junction bases with no gene match: 9. In DNA, the CDR3 is TGCGCCAGCAGCTTGGAGGACAGGGCAACTATTTATGGCTACACCTTC. Its translation: CASSLEDRATIYGYTF.

V is TRBV27 and J is TRBJ2-7; tentative D call: TRBD1 (5 bases). The CDR3 totals 16 residues. The germline gives CDR1 MNHEY, CDR2 SMNVEV (reference sequence). V was pared by 2 bases and J by 0 bases, with 14 bases between. The CDR3 reads CASSLSGAGSSYEQYF. The CDR3 nucleotides read TGTGCCAGCAGTTTAAGTGGGGCAGGCTCCTCCTACGAGCAGTACTTC.

This chain uses TRBV20-1 with TRBJ2-5; a weak D match, TRBD2 (6 bases). This CDR3 is built from 15 residues. The V gene lost 3 bases and the J gene lost 3 bases, with 17 bases spanning the gap. The germline gives CDR1 DFQATT, CDR2 SNEGSKA (reference sequence). DNA of the CDR3: TGCAGTGCTAGCGGTAATTGGGACTGGGAAGAGACCCAGTACTTC. Translation: CSASGNWDWEETQYF.

This chain links TRBV6-6 with TRBJ2-3; TRBD2 agrees at 8 bases. V trimming: 6 bases; J trimming: 3 bases; junction bases outside the gene matches: 14. This CDR3 is 17 amino acids long. Germline V CDR1 and CDR2: MNHNY, SVGAGI (reference sequence). The CDR3 loop is CASSPNNGRAGTDTQYF. CDR3 DNA sequence: TGTGCCAGCAGCCCCAATAACGGGAGGGCCGGAACAGATACGCAGTATTTT.

This clonotype appeared many times. The gene calls are TRBV4-2 and TRBJ2-7; TRBD2 matches 7 bases. J lost 0 bases, V lost 3 bases, and 5 bases had no gene match. The CDR3 totals 15 residues. Germline assignment: CDR1 LGHNA and CDR2 YNFKEQ. The DNA of the CDR3 is TGTGCCAGCAGCCAGTTTGGGGGGGGCTCCTACGAGCAGTACTTC. Translation gives CASSQFGGGSYEQYF.

The V and J genes are TRBV20-1 and TRBJ2-1, with D unresolved. The J call may be faulty, since TRBJ2-7 better matches the DNA end. Germline CDR1 is DFQATT and CDR2 is SNEGSKA (reference sequence). The CDR3 is 12 residues long. The CDR3 coding sequence is TGCAGTGCCCAGGTATCCGACAATGAGCAGTACTTC. The encoded protein is CSAQVSDNEQYF.

The V and J genes are TRBV6-5 and TRBJ2-7; D might be TRBD1 (5 bases). The CDR3 sequence is 15 residues long. Germline V gives CDR1 MNHEY, CDR2 SVGAGI. V lost 2 bases and J 3 bases, leaving 14 bases between the germline ends. For the CDR3, the DNA is TGTGCCAGCAGTTACGGGGCGGAGAAGAGCTACGAGCAGTACTTC. Its translation is CASSYGAEKSYEQYF.

The V call is TRBV4-2, the J call TRBJ2-7; TRBD2 matches 9 bases. V trimming: 1 base; J trimming: 2 bases; junction bases outside the gene matches: 3. This CDR3 is built from 15 residues. Germline-derived CDR1 and CDR2 are LGHNA and YNFKEQ. The CDR3, as DNA: TGTGCCAGCAGCCAAGTAGCGGGAGTCCCCTACGAGCAGTACTTC. Translated: CASSQVAGVPYEQYF.

V gene TRBV12-3 or TRBV12-4 combines with J gene TRBJ2-2, with D possibly matching TRBD1 (6 bases). V lost 3 bases, J lost 4 bases, and 18 bases lay in between. There are 17 residues in the CDR3. Here the CDR3 reads CASSLMGAHSRTGELFF. The CDR3 DNA reads TGTGCCAGCAGTTTGATGGGGGCTCATTCGCGCACCGGGGAGCTGTTTTTT.

The chain recombines TRBV28 with TRBJ2-3; D call uncertain. Germline CDR1 MDHEN, CDR2 SYDVKM. Deletions cut 4 bases from V and 3 bases from J, with 11 bases between. The CDR3 is made up of 14 amino acids. CDR3 protein: CASSSPPHTDTQYF. DNA for the CDR3: TGTGCCAGCAGTTCCCCCCCTCATACAGATACGCAGTATTTT.

This clonotype was observed many times. The chain uses TRBV27 and TRBJ1-2; D might be TRBD1 (6 bases). Deletions cut 3 bases from V and 4 bases from J, with 9 bases between. Germline-derived CDR1 and CDR2 are MNHEY and SMNVEV (reference sequence). This CDR3 region has 13 residues. CDR3 DNA: TGTGCCAGCAGTTTCGGGGGCAGCTATGGCTACACCTTC. Translated: CASSFGGSYGYTF.

The V and J genes are TRBV2 and TRBJ2-1, with TRBD2 matching 8 bases. The length of the CDR3 is 14 residues. The V segment lost 6 bases and the J segment 7 bases; nucleotides outside the gene matches: 8. From germline, CDR1 is SNHLY and CDR2 FYNNEI. The CDR3 nucleotides read TGTGCCAGCAGGTCCGGGGGGGCTCTAAATGAGCAGTTCTTC. Its protein is CASRSGGALNEQFF.

This clonotype turned up a few times. The chain combines TRBV27 with TRBJ2-7, with 11 nucleotides matching TRBD2. The CDR3 length is 16 residues. Trimming at V came to 4 bases and at J to 4 bases, leaving 9 bases not matched to a gene. Germline V gene lookup returns CDR1 MNHEY and CDR2 SMNVEV (reference sequence). Here the CDR3 DNA reads TGTGCCAGCAGTTCCCTGACTAGCGGGACAGGGTACGAGCAGTACTTC. It specifies CASSSLTSGTGYEQYF.

The chain couples TRBV7-2 to TRBJ1-2; tentative D call: TRBD1 (6 bases). Deletions cut 5 bases from V and 4 bases from J, with 14 bases between. CDR3 length: 14 amino acids. Germline-derived CDR1 and CDR2 are SGHTA and FQGNSA. The CDR3 DNA is TGTGCCAGCAGCGCTGAGGGGGGCGTCTATGGCTACACCTTC. Amino acids: CASSAEGGVYGYTF. Full variable domain (remainder filled in from reference TRBV7-2 and TRBJ1-2): GAGVSQSPSNKVTEKGKDVELRCDPISGHTALYWYRQSLGQGLEFLIYFQGNSAPDKSGLPSDRFSAERTGGSVSTLTIQRTQQEDSAVYLCASSAEGGVYGYTFGSGTRLTVV.

This chain connects TRBV14 to TRBJ1-2; no clear D gene. Germline V gene data show CDR1 as SGHDN and CDR2 as FVKESK. This CDR3 is built from 15 residues. Trimming removed 1 base from V and 4 bases from J, with 13 bases in between. DNA for the CDR3: TGTGCCAGCAGCCAAGTTCACTCCGGTACCTATGGCTACACCTTC. It is translated as CASSQVHSGTYGYTF.

V usage is TRBV12-3 or TRBV12-4 and J usage is TRBJ2-4; D possibly corresponds to TRBD2 (5 bases). Trimming shortened V by 8 bases and J by 3 bases, and 14 bases separated the two germline ends. This CDR3 has 14 residues. The chain's CDR3 is CASASGSVKNIQYF. CDR3 in DNA: TGTGCCAGCGCGAGTGGGAGTGTCAAAAACATTCAGTACTTC.

V gene TRBV6-2 or TRBV6-3 combines with J gene TRBJ2-1, with TRBD1 matching 7 bases. The CDR3 runs to 14 residues. V gave up 3 bases and J gave up 12 bases; unmatched junction bases: 11. CDR1 and CDR2 from the germline V gene are MNHEY and SVGEGT. CDR3 region: CASSYGGQLSGQFF. The DNA of the CDR3 is TGTGCCAGCAGTTATGGGGGACAGTTAAGTGGGCAGTTCTTC.

The chain joins TRBV4-3 to TRBJ2-1; tentatively, D is TRBD1 (6 bases). V lost 0 bases, J lost 6 bases, and 15 bases lay in between. Germline V lookup: CDR1 LGHNA, CDR2 YSLEER. The CDR3 loop spans 16 amino acids. CDR3 amino acids: CASSQERAQGGNEQFF. In DNA form, the CDR3 reads TGCGCCAGCAGCCAAGAGAGGGCACAGGGTGGCAATGAGCAGTTCTTC.

V is TRBV11-2 and J is TRBJ2-5, with D perhaps matching TRBD1 or TRBD2 (5 bases each). Germline V gene lookup returns CDR1 SGHAT and CDR2 FQNNGV. CDR3 length: 17 amino acids. Between the trimmed V and J ends, which lost 5 bases and 3 bases, there was a span of 22 bases. The CDR3 DNA reads as TGTGCCAGCAGCCGGAATCATGGGACGGAATTAGAAGAGACCCAGTACTTC. Protein sequence: CASSRNHGTELEETQYF.

The rearrangement links TRBV5-1 to TRBJ1-2; 10 bases match TRBD1. Per the germline V gene, CDR1 is SGHRS and CDR2 is YFSETQ. V lost 5 bases, J lost 1 base, and 5 bases stayed unmatched. The CDR3 runs to 15 residues. DNA of the CDR3: TGCGCCAGCAGAAAGGGGGACAGGGGTAACTATGGCTACACCTTC. Its protein is CASRKGDRGNYGYTF. Full variable domain (remainder filled in from reference TRBV5-1 and TRBJ1-2): KAGVTQTPRYLIKTRGQQVTLSCSPISGHRSVSWYQQTPGQGLQFLFEYFSETQRNKGNFPGRFSGRQFSNSRSEMNVSTLELGDSALYLCASRKGDRGNYGYTFGSGTRLTVV.

The chain carries TRBV20-1 and TRBJ2-1; TRBD2 matches at 8 bases. With 1 base clipped from V and 0 bases from J, the junction kept 5 bases outside the gene matches. CDR3 size: 16 residues. Germline loops: CDR1 DFQATT, CDR2 SNEGSKA (reference sequence). In nucleotides, the CDR3 is TGCAGTGCTAGAGGGCGGCTAGCGGGCTCCTACAATGAGCAGTTCTTC. Its translation is CSARGRLAGSYNEQFF.

The V and J genes are TRBV6-2 or TRBV6-3 and TRBJ1-5; no definite D call. The germline V and J ends were trimmed by 3 bases and 3 bases, with 9 bases remaining between them. Germline lookup yields CDR1 MNHEY and CDR2 SVGEGT. CDR3 length: 14 amino acids. The CDR3 region is CASSYGNNNQPQHF. DNA of the CDR3: TGTGCCAGCAGTTATGGGAACAACAATCAGCCCCAGCATTTT.

This clonotype was observed a few times. The rearrangement links TRBV7-2 to TRBJ2-3; the D is unclear. Trimming removed 5 bases at V and 0 bases at J, with 12 bases between. This CDR3 has 15 residues. Germline V CDR1 and CDR2: SGHTA, FQGNSA. The CDR3 protein is CASSPRSESTDTQYF. In nucleotides, the CDR3 is TGTGCCAGCAGCCCCCGGTCGGAGAGCACAGATACGCAGTATTTT.

Only a few counts were recorded for this clonotype. The gene calls are TRBV29-1 and TRBJ2-5, with D possibly TRBD2 on 5 matching bases. Trimming pared 4 bases from V and 3 bases from J, leaving 12 bases between. Germline lookup yields CDR1 SQVTM and CDR2 ANQGSEA. The CDR3 length is 13 residues. The chain's CDR3 is CSVGGRAKETQYF. The CDR3 DNA reads as TGCAGCGTTGGAGGGCGGGCGAAAGAGACCCAGTACTTC.